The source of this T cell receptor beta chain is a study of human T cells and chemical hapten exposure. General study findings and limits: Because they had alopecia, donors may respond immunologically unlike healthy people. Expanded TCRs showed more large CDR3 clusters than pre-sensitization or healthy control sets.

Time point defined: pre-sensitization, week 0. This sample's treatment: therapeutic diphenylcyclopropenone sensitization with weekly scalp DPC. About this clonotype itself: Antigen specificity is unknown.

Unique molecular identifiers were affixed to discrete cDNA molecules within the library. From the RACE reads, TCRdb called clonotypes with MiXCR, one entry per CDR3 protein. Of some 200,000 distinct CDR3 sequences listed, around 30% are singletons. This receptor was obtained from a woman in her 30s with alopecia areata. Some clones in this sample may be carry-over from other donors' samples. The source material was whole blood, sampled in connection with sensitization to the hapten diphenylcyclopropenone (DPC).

The CDR3 region is CSSPDSYNEQFF. In DNA, the CDR3 is TGCAGCTCTCCGGATTCCTACAATGAGCAGTTCTTC. The V and J genes are TRBV20-1 and TRBJ2-1; no clear D gene. In germline, CDR1 is DFQATT, CDR2 SNEGSKA (reference sequence). The CDR3 length is 12 residues.